Sequencing of this TCR beta chain was carried out in a study of blood T cell repertoires in COVID-19. Background on the study: The samples span acute and convalescent COVID-19 from the United States, Italy and Spain.

In the original analysis: Estimation of nucleated cell counts was performed using reference gene primer amplification. Sequenced by immunoSEQ multiplex PCR; TCRdb stores in-frame clones only, minus some. For V, J and clone size, that table is used; D and trimming come from the DNA. The table includes just over 3,000 clones, 93% detected once. V dropped 3 bases and J dropped 5; count of bases not matched to a gene: 3. This CDR3 is 13 amino acids long. The specimen was peripheral blood. This chain links TRBV12-3 or TRBV12-4 with TRBJ1-1, with 7 bases fitting TRBD1. The sequence came from a human donor in a cohort sampled during active COVID-19. DNA of the CDR3: TGTGCCAGCAGTTTCTCGGGACAGACTGAAGCTTTCTTT. Translation gives CASSFSGQTEAFF.